These 27 T cell receptor beta chains came from one sample sequenced in a study of long-term antiretroviral therapy in people with HIV (dated by TCRdb to 2021 to 2024). The immunoSEQ hsTCRB v3.0 assay was used at survey level resolution to sequence the TRB variable region. TCRdb took this table from immuneACCESS and kept in-frame rearrangements with V and J called. Such tables lack part of the clones; where checked against another copy, unresolved V genes explain under half of the gap, and the rest is unexplained. This sample holds over 30,000 clones; approximately 84% were observed only once. The ten top clones hold 8% to 9% of the sample. Sequenced material: unsorted PBMCs, taken 3.1 years after starting antiretroviral therapy. The receptors stem from a woman between 50 and 59 years old with HIV.

V is TRBV6-4 and J is TRBJ2-7; D may be TRBD1 (5 bases). The V end lost 6 bases, the J end lost 6 bases, and 15 bases lay between the germline ends. Germline V gives CDR1 MRHNA, CDR2 SNTAGT. The CDR3 sequence is 13 residues long. The CDR3, as DNA: TGTGCCAGCAGGCCCAGGGATCCCTCCGAGCAGTACGTC. Translated, it gives CASRPRDPSEQYV.

The gene calls are TRBV12-5 and TRBJ2-2, with D uncertain. CDR3 size: 16 residues. Per the germline V gene, CDR1 is LGHNT and CDR2 is FRNRAP. Trimming removed 1 base at V and 0 bases at J, with 9 bases between. DNA of the CDR3: TGTGCTAGTGGTTTGGGCGCTGTGACGAACACCGGGGAGCTGTTTTTT. This gives the protein CASGLGAVTNTGELFF.

This clone turned up a few times. The chain carries TRBV7-3 and TRBJ2-7, with a weak D call TRBD1 (5 bases). The CDR3 has 14 amino acids. The V and J ends lost 0 bases and 1 base respectively, with 7 bases between them. CDR1 SGHTA and CDR2 FQGTGA come from the germline V gene. CDR3 nucleotides: TGTGCCAGCAGCTTAACACAGGAGTCCTACGAGCAGTACTTC. Residues: CASSLTQESYEQYF.

This clone turned up a few times. The J gene is TRBJ1-2, the V gene TRBV5-1; possible D gene TRBD1, 5 bases. The CDR3 totals 14 residues. Germline CDR1 is SGHRS and CDR2 is YFSETQ. Trimming shortened V by 0 bases and J by 4 bases, and 10 bases separated the two germline ends. The CDR3 loop is CASSLEGDPYGYTF. The CDR3, as DNA: TGCGCCAGCAGCTTGGAAGGGGACCCCTATGGCTACACCTTC.

This chain uses TRBV27 with TRBJ2-1; TRBD2 might be the D (6 bases). The germline V gene encodes CDR1 MNHEY and CDR2 SMNVEV (reference sequence). V was clipped by 8 bases and J by 0 bases, with 14 bases between them. The CDR3 extends over 15 amino acids. DNA for the CDR3: TGTGCCAGCGGACGGGTCGGGAGCTCCTACAATGAGCAGTTCTTC. It translates to CASGRVGSSYNEQFF.

This CDR3 is CASSGGTVSSYEQYV. CDR3 coding DNA: TGTGCCAGCAGCGGCGGGACGGTCAGCTCCTACGAGCAGTACGTC. This chain uses TRBV5-5 with TRBJ2-7; TRBD2 might be the D (6 bases). CDR1 and CDR2 from the germline V gene are SGHKS and YYEKEE (reference sequence). CDR3 length equals 15 residues. The ends were cut back, 4 bases at V and 0 bases at J, with 14 bases in the middle.

The chain couples TRBV5-1 to TRBJ1-4; TRBD1 matches 7 bases. This CDR3 has 16 amino acids. Per the germline V gene, CDR1 is SGHRS and CDR2 is YFSETQ. Losses at the gene ends were 2 bases for V and 3 bases for J; bases not matched to a gene: 7. CDR3 region: CASSFFPGGANEKLFF. CDR3 sequence (DNA): TGCGCCAGCAGCTTTTTTCCAGGGGGAGCTAATGAAAAACTGTTTTTT. Full variable domain (remainder filled in from reference TRBV5-1 and TRBJ1-4): KAGVTQTPRYLIKTRGQQVTLSCSPISGHRSVSWYQQTPGQGLQFLFEYFSETQRNKGNFPGRFSGRQFSNSRSEMNVSTLELGDSALYLCASSFFPGGANEKLFFGSGTQLSVL.

This rearrangement joins TRBV30 to TRBJ1-3; weak D call: TRBD1 (6 bases). The length of the CDR3 is 13 residues. The ends were cut back, 5 bases at V and 8 bases at J, with 16 bases in the middle. Germline CDR1 GTSNPN, CDR2 SVGIG (reference sequence). The CDR3 region is CAWYGQPGDTIYF. CDR3 coding DNA: TGTGCCTGGTACGGACAGCCCGGGGACACCATATATTTT.

This chain connects TRBV19 to TRBJ1-6, with D tentatively TRBD1 (5 bases). The CDR3 has 15 amino acids. The germline gives CDR1 LNHDA, CDR2 SQIVND (reference sequence). The V end was cut by 5 bases, the J end by 9 bases, with 17 bases between. The CDR3 DNA reads as TGTGCCAGTAGTGACAGTGGCGGAGGCATTTCACCCCTCCACTTT. It yields the protein CASSDSGGGISPLHF.

The V gene is TRBV29-1, the J gene TRBJ2-7, with TRBD1 matching 10 bases. V trimming: 6 bases; J trimming: 10 bases; junction bases outside the gene matches: 9. Germline CDR1 and CDR2: SQVTM and ANQGSEA. The CDR3 runs to 12 residues. The CDR3 DNA reads as TGCAGCGTACTCCCTGGACAGGGGGGACAGTACTTC. Residues: CSVLPGQGGQYF.

The V call is TRBV5-5, the J call TRBJ1-5; 9 nucleotides line up with TRBD1. This CDR3 spans 14 amino acids. CDR1 and CDR2 from the germline V gene are SGHKS and YYEKEE (reference sequence). The junction had 3 bases not matched to a gene; V was cut back by 4 bases and J by 4 bases. CDR3 loop: CASSPGQGNQPQHF. The CDR3 nucleotides are TGTGCCAGCAGCCCGGGACAGGGTAATCAGCCCCAGCATTTT.

The chain has TRBV9 and TRBJ2-1; TRBD2 matches 7 bases. V lost 7 bases and J lost 7; bases outside the gene matches: 8. CDR1 SGDLS and CDR2 YYNGEE come from the germline V gene. This CDR3 region has 13 residues. For the CDR3, the DNA is TGTGCCAGCGGGGAGGGGCATTTGAATGAGCAGTTCTTC. Its protein is CASGEGHLNEQFF.

This clone was recorded only once. V is TRBV5-1 and J is TRBJ1-1; 7 bases line up with TRBD1. Germline lookup yields CDR1 SGHRS and CDR2 YFSETQ. This CDR3 region has 15 residues. Trimming removed 4 bases from V and 2 bases from J; junction bases left unmatched: 8. DNA for the CDR3: TGCGCCAGCAGCACAACAGGGGCCTTTAACACTGAAGCTTTCTTT. Protein: CASSTTGAFNTEAFF.

The chain has TRBV18 and TRBJ2-5; a weak D match, TRBD2 (6 bases). Trimming took off 4 bases at V and 5 bases at J, with 11 bases between the two ends. The CDR3 is 13 amino acids. Germline CDR1 and CDR2: KGHSH and LQKENI. The CDR3 here is CASSQREWETQYF. The CDR3 DNA is TGTGCCAGCTCACAACGGGAGTGGGAGACCCAGTACTTC.

The chain recombines TRBV6-1 with TRBJ1-1, with D unclear. The CDR3 runs to 13 residues. Trimming pared 4 bases from V and 0 bases from J, leaving 6 bases between. The germline gives CDR1 MNHNS, CDR2 SASEGT. This chain's CDR3 is CASSVSVNTEAFF. In DNA form, the CDR3 reads TGTGCCAGCAGTGTGTCAGTGAACACTGAAGCTTTCTTT.

The chain employs TRBV29-1 and TRBJ2-5, with 12 bases lining up with TRBD2. V was clipped by 2 bases and J by 5 bases; unmatched bases: 3. Germline values: CDR1 SQVTM, CDR2 ANQGSEA. The CDR3 loop spans 14 amino acids. The CDR3 reads CSVELAGGRETQYF. The CDR3 DNA follows: TGCAGCGTTGAACTAGCGGGGGGGAGGGAGACCCAGTACTTC.

The rearrangement links TRBV18 to TRBJ2-5; D possibly matches TRBD1 or TRBD2 (5 bases each). CDR3 length: 14 residues. Deletions cut 3 bases from V and 1 base from J, with 9 bases between. CDR1 is KGHSH and CDR2 is LQKENI in the germline V gene. CDR3 nucleotides: TGTGCCAGCTCACCGGGGGATACCCAAGAGACCCAGTACTTC. Protein: CASSPGDTQETQYF.

A single count supports this clone. DNA for the CDR3: TGTGCCAGCACCCGGTTAGGGGGTCACACTGAAGCTTTCTTT. This codes for CASTRLGGHTEAFF. The chain has TRBV25-1 and TRBJ1-1; D may be TRBD1 (6 bases). This CDR3 has 14 amino acids. Germline V gene sequence: CDR1 MGHDK, CDR2 SYGVNS. Trimming pared 7 bases from V and 3 bases from J, leaving 15 bases between.

V is TRBV9 and J is TRBJ1-2; maybe TRBD1 (5 bases). Germline V gives CDR1 SGDLS, CDR2 YYNGEE. The length of the CDR3 is 14 residues. The germline V and J ends were trimmed by 2 bases and 1 base, with 9 bases remaining between them. In nucleotides, the CDR3 is TGTGCCAGCAGCGTTGGGGGTAATAACTATGGCTACACCTTC. This encodes CASSVGGNNYGYTF.

This clone was counted once. V is TRBV28 and J is TRBJ1-1; possibly TRBD1 for D (6 bases). The CDR3 is 14 residues long. V gave up 1 base and J gave up 5 bases, with 11 bases separating them. The germline gives CDR1 MDHEN, CDR2 SYDVKM. This CDR3 is CASSLLGGRTEAFF. The CDR3 region has the DNA TGTGCCAGCAGTTTATTGGGGGGCCGGACTGAAGCTTTCTTT. The full variable domain, in which reference TRBV28 and TRBJ1-1 provide the parts outside the CDR3, is DVKVTQSSRYLVKRTGEKVFLECVQDMDHENMFWYRQDPGLGLRLIYFSYDVKMKEKGDIPEGYSVSREKKERFSLILESASTNQTSMYLCASSLLGGRTEAFFGQGTRLTVV.

The chain is built from TRBV7-6 and TRBJ2-1; D might be TRBD1 (5 bases). The CDR3 covers 14 residues. V lost 2 bases and J 8 bases, leaving 13 bases between the germline ends. Germline V gene data show CDR1 as SGHVS and CDR2 as FNYEAQ. The CDR3 sequence is CASSLKGSVHEQFF. The DNA for the CDR3 is TGTGCCAGCAGCTTAAAGGGGTCGGTCCATGAGCAGTTCTTC.

This clone was counted only a few times. The genes are TRBV6-1 and TRBJ1-5, with D possibly being TRBD1 (5 bases). The CDR3 consists of 14 residues. CDR1 and CDR2 from the germline V gene are MNHNS and SASEGT. The V gene lost 8 bases and the J gene lost 9 bases, with 20 bases spanning the gap. CDR3 amino acids: CASDSGTSYAPQHF. The CDR3 DNA reads TGTGCCAGCGATAGCGGGACCTCCTATGCGCCCCAGCATTTT.

The chain has TRBV27 and TRBJ2-1; D might be TRBD2 (6 bases). The V and J ends lost 6 bases and 4 bases respectively, with 16 bases between them. Germline CDR1 reads MNHEY; CDR2 reads SMNVEV (reference sequence). The CDR3 totals 15 residues. The CDR3: CASSSMGGEYNEQFF. The CDR3 coding sequence is TGTGCCAGCAGCTCAATGGGGGGTGAATACAATGAGCAGTTCTTC.

The chain carries TRBV18 and TRBJ1-2, with 9 bases aligning to TRBD1. In germline, CDR1 is KGHSH, CDR2 LQKENI. Trimming at V came to 5 bases and at J to 6 bases, leaving 10 bases not matched to a gene. This CDR3 region has 15 residues. CDR3 region: CASSITGGAWDGYTF. CDR3 nucleotide sequence: TGTGCCAGCTCAATTACAGGGGGCGCCTGGGATGGCTACACCTTC.

The chain combines TRBV29-1 with TRBJ1-5; no definite D call. From germline, CDR1 is SQVTM and CDR2 ANQGSEA. The CDR3 is made up of 13 amino acids. V was shortened by 5 bases and J by 1 base, with 9 bases between the two germline ends. The DNA for the CDR3 is TGCAGCGTTTCCACTACAAGCAATCAGCCCCAGCATTTT. Protein sequence: CSVSTTSNQPQHF.

This clone came up a few times. This chain connects TRBV15 to TRBJ2-2; 8 bases line up with TRBD1. V dropped 9 bases and J dropped 3; count of bases not matched to a gene: 6. Per the germline V gene, CDR1 is LNHNV and CDR2 is YYDKDF (reference sequence). The CDR3 has 14 residues. The CDR3 is CATSLTGDTGELFF. CDR3 nucleotides: TGTGCCACTTCGCTGACAGGGGACACCGGGGAGCTGTTTTTT.

The CDR3 DNA reads as TGTGCCAGCAGCTTAAATCTAGCGGGGGGGCCAGAGACCCAGTACTTC. The encoded protein is CASSLNLAGGPETQYF. The genes are TRBV7-3 and TRBJ2-5; 12 nucleotides agree with TRBD2. Looked up from germline, CDR1 is SGHTA and CDR2 is FQGTGA. The V and J ends lost 1 base and 4 bases, in that order; junction bases with no gene match: 4. The CDR3 length is 16 residues. The full variable domain, with the rest looked up from reference TRBV7-3 and TRBJ2-5, is GAGVSQTPSNKVTEKGKYVELRCDPISGHTALYWYRQSLGQGPEFLIYFQGTGAADDSGLPNDRFFAVRPEGSVSTLKIQRTERGDSAVYLCASSLNLAGGPETQYFGPGTRLLVL.